The 27 T cell receptor beta chains below all came from one sample that was sequenced in a study of Ad26.COV2.S vaccination and SARS-CoV-2 variants. Measured with immunoSEQ multiplex PCR; TCRdb has only the in-frame clones, and not every one. The sample shows roughly 350,000 clones, 80% to 90% of them seen only once. The treatment here: 19 received Ad26.COV2.S at low or high dose, single or two shots; about 5 received placebo; per-sample allocation not given. Specimen acquisition occurred on day 63 following the initial vaccine or placebo injection. The sample consisted of peripheral blood, taken in a trial of Ad26.COV2.S vaccine versus placebo. All receptors come from a person between 18 and 65 years old who received the Ad26.COV2.S COVID-19 vaccine or a placebo.

This clone has a single count. This CDR3 reads CASIPTGNYGYTF. Written as DNA, the CDR3 is TGTGCCAGCATTCCGACAGGGAACTATGGCTACACCTTC. The rearrangement uses TRBV6-5 and TRBJ1-2; 7 nucleotides agree with TRBD1. The CDR3 extends over 13 amino acids. The V and J ends lost 7 bases and 2 bases, in that order; junction bases with no gene match: 4. The V gene's germline CDR1 is MNHEY and CDR2 SVGAGI.

The chain couples TRBV11-2 to TRBJ1-2; D is unresolved. This CDR3 comprises 14 residues. Germline values: CDR1 SGHAT, CDR2 FQNNGV. Trimming shortened V by 5 bases and J by 0 bases, and 10 bases separated the two germline ends. The CDR3 region has the DNA TGTGCCAGCAGCCCCGGGGTTTCTAACTATGGCTACACCTTC. The encoded protein is CASSPGVSNYGYTF.

The chain employs TRBV11-1 and TRBJ1-2; TRBD1 might be the D (5 bases). Trimming took off 4 bases at V and 4 bases at J, with 7 bases between the two ends. Germline V lookup: CDR1 SGHAT, CDR2 FQDESV (reference sequence). The CDR3 has 12 amino acids. DNA of the CDR3: TGTGCCAGCAGCTCGGGACCCTATGGCTACACCTTC. This translates into CASSSGPYGYTF.

The chain links TRBV27 to TRBJ1-1, with a weak D call TRBD1 (6 bases). CDR3 size: 13 residues. Per germline, CDR1 MNHEY and CDR2 SMNVEV (reference sequence). Trimming took off 5 bases at V and 8 bases at J, with 15 bases between the two ends. The CDR3 nucleotides read TGTGCCAGCAGTCCAACCGCAGGGGACGAAGCTTTCTTT. It encodes CASSPTAGDEAFF.

This sequence joins TRBV7-2 and TRBJ2-5; D might be TRBD1 (5 bases). V was shortened by 0 bases and J by 0 bases, with 8 bases between the two germline ends. The CDR3 length is 15 residues. Germline loops: CDR1 SGHTA, CDR2 FQGNSA. DNA of the CDR3: TGTGCCAGCAGCTTAGCGCAGGGTAACCAAGAGACCCAGTACTTC. Its translation is CASSLAQGNQETQYF.

With respect to this clone: Other DNA variants within this sample encode the same CDR3. The chain recombines TRBV7-3 with TRBJ1-5; 8 nucleotides align to TRBD1. Germline V lookup: CDR1 SGHTA, CDR2 FQGTGA. This CDR3 region has 14 residues. V gave up 5 bases and J gave up 7 bases; unmatched junction bases: 7. In nucleotides, the CDR3 is TGTGCCAGCAGCCCTACAGGGGGAAGCCAGCCCCAGCATTTT. The encoded protein is CASSPTGGSQPQHF.

V and J are TRBV12-3 or TRBV12-4 and TRBJ2-5, with no clear D. CDR3 length equals 13 residues. V was pared by 4 bases and J by 3 bases, with 9 bases between. The chain's CDR3 is CASSSNREETQYF. The CDR3 DNA is TGTGCCAGCAGTTCGAACAGAGAAGAGACCCAGTACTTC.

This chain uses TRBV7-9 with TRBJ1-2, with 8 bases matching TRBD1. Looked up from germline, CDR1 is SEHNR and CDR2 is FQNEAQ (reference sequence). The CDR3 sequence is 14 residues long. Trimming took 0 bases from V and 6 from J; bases not matched to a gene: 3. CDR3 nucleotides: TGTGCCAGCAGCTTAGCCGGGACAGGTAATGGCTACACCTTC. Residues: CASSLAGTGNGYTF.

This rearrangement joins TRBV5-1 to TRBJ2-2, with D perhaps TRBD1 (5 bases). Germline loops: CDR1 SGHRS, CDR2 YFSETQ. V was trimmed by 5 bases and J by 1 base, leaving 12 bases between them. The CDR3 is made up of 15 amino acids. For the CDR3, the DNA is TGCGCCAGCAGGGCCCAGGGTGGGAACACCGGGGAGCTGTTTTTT. This gives the protein CASRAQGGNTGELFF.

The V call is TRBV28, the J call TRBJ1-5; no definite D call. Trimming took 6 bases from V and 7 from J, leaving 16 bases between them. CDR1 is MDHEN and CDR2 is SYDVKM in the germline V gene. This CDR3 is built from 14 residues. DNA for the CDR3: TGTGCCAGCAGCTTACTATCAGGTGACCAGCCCCAGCATTTT. Protein sequence: CASSLLSGDQPQHF.

The CDR3 loop is CSVGRGGYGYTF. Here the CDR3 DNA reads TGCAGCGTTGGGCGGGGAGGCTATGGCTACACCTTC. V gene TRBV29-1 combines with J gene TRBJ1-2, with D uncertain. The V and J ends lost 4 bases and 4 bases respectively, with 10 bases between them. The CDR3 sequence is 12 residues long. The germline CDR1 and CDR2 sequences are SQVTM and ANQGSEA.

The chain is built from TRBV7-8 and TRBJ1-1; D might be TRBD1 (6 bases). The CDR3 sequence is 15 residues long. V lost 0 bases and J 0 bases, leaving 8 bases between the germline ends. Germline V lookup: CDR1 SGHVS, CDR2 FQNEAQ. The CDR3 is CASSLAGQMNTEAFF. The CDR3 nucleotides read TGTGCCAGCAGCTTAGCTGGACAGATGAACACTGAAGCTTTCTTT.

The chain couples TRBV6-2 or TRBV6-3 to TRBJ2-7; 7 bases match TRBD1. The V gene's germline CDR1 is MNHEY and CDR2 SVGEGT. CDR3 size: 14 residues. V gave up 2 bases and J gave up 6 bases; unmatched junction bases: 7. CDR3 residues: CASSYLDRAGEQYF. The CDR3, as DNA: TGTGCCAGCAGTTACCTCGACAGGGCAGGCGAGCAGTACTTC.

This clone was counted only a few times. This chain joins TRBV7-9 and TRBJ2-1; D is perhaps TRBD2 (5 bases). The V gene's germline CDR1 is SEHNR and CDR2 FQNEAQ (reference sequence). The V end was cut by 2 bases, the J end by 1 base, with 12 bases between. This CDR3 has 16 amino acids. CDR3 protein: CASSLKLGLSYNEQFF. DNA for the CDR3: TGTGCCAGCAGCTTAAAATTAGGACTGTCCTACAATGAGCAGTTCTTC.

In DNA form, the CDR3 reads TGTGCCAGCAGTTTTCATCCAGCAGGGGGTAGGGACACTGAAGCTTTCTTT. Translating it yields CASSFHPAGGRDTEAFF. The chain carries TRBV6-2 or TRBV6-3 and TRBJ1-1, with 7 bases fitting TRBD1. The CDR3 totals 17 residues. Unmatched junction bases numbered 14, after V lost 4 bases and J lost 3 bases. Germline CDR1 MNHEY, CDR2 SVGEGT.

J is TRBJ2-1 and V is TRBV6-5; D not resolved. Trimming shortened V by 4 bases and J by 9 bases, and 13 bases separated the two germline ends. Germline V lookup: CDR1 MNHEY, CDR2 SVGAGI. This CDR3 has 13 amino acids. The CDR3 DNA is TGTGCCAGCAGTTCCCCTTCCTACGCTGAGCAGTTCTTC. Its translation: CASSSPSYAEQFF.

V is TRBV9 and J is TRBJ1-5; 8 positions match TRBD1. There are 15 residues in the CDR3. The J segment lost 4 bases and the V segment lost 0 bases, leaving 3 bases of the junction unmatched. Germline CDR1 and CDR2: SGDLS and YYNGEE. This CDR3 is CASSVEGDRNQPQHF. The CDR3 nucleotides read TGTGCCAGCAGCGTAGAAGGGGACAGGAATCAGCCCCAGCATTTT.

V gene TRBV5-1 combines with J gene TRBJ2-1; tentatively, D is TRBD1 or TRBD2 (6 bases each). The CDR3 runs 16 residues. V was cut by 4 bases and J by 1 base, with 15 bases left in between. Germline V gene data show CDR1 as SGHRS and CDR2 as YFSETQ. The DNA for the CDR3 is TGCGCCAGCAGCCCAATAGGGGGGTGGTCCTACAATGAGCAGTTCTTC. The encoded protein is CASSPIGGWSYNEQFF.

In its sample, this clone was seen once. V usage is TRBV9 and J usage is TRBJ2-2, with 9 bases that match TRBD2. Trimming removed 7 bases from V and 6 bases from J; junction bases left unmatched: 10. There are 15 residues in the CDR3. CDR1 is SGDLS and CDR2 is YYNGEE in the germline V gene. CDR3 sequence reads: CASSSGGGAPGELFF. The CDR3 region has the DNA TGTGCCAGCTCCTCTGGCGGGGGGGCCCCCGGGGAGCTGTTTTTT.

In its sample, this clone was seen once. The chain recombines TRBV11-2 with TRBJ2-5; 9 nucleotides line up with TRBD2. Germline CDR1 and CDR2: SGHAT and FQNNGV. Trimming at V came to 0 bases and at J to 5 bases, leaving 7 bases not matched to a gene. This CDR3 region has 16 residues. The CDR3 nucleotides are TGTGCCAGCAGCTTAGAAGGCGGGAGGGCCTGGGAGACCCAGTACTTC. Residues: CASSLEGGRAWETQYF.

Only one count was recorded for this clone. The chain combines TRBV11-2 with TRBJ2-7; D is unclear. Trimming cost V 0 bases and J 3 bases, with 12 bases left between them. Per the germline V gene, CDR1 is SGHAT and CDR2 is FQNNGV. The length of the CDR3 is 15 residues. The CDR3: CASSLDYHQVYEQYF. The CDR3 coding sequence is TGTGCCAGCAGCTTAGATTATCACCAGGTCTACGAGCAGTACTTC. The variable domain in full, with the rest retrieved from reference TRBV11-2 and TRBJ2-7, is EAGVAQSPRYKIIEKRQSVAFWCNPISGHATLYWYQQILGQGPKLLIQFQNNGVVDDSQLPKDRFSAERLKGVDSTLKIQPAKLEDSAVYLCASSLDYHQVYEQYFGPGTRLTVT.

The genes are TRBV3-1 (or the pseudogene TRBV3-2) and TRBJ1-5; unclear D gene. V dropped 0 bases and J dropped 7 bases, with 7 bases sitting between them. CDR1 and CDR2 (germline): LGHDT, YNNKEL (reference sequence). The CDR3 is 13 amino acids. CDR3 bases: TGTGCCAGCAGCCAAGAACTGAGACAGCCCCAGCATTTT. Translating it yields CASSQELRQPQHF.

The chain employs TRBV19 and TRBJ1-4, with TRBD1 identical over 7 bases. CDR1 is LNHDA, CDR2 SQIVND, per germline (reference sequence). V lost 2 bases, J lost 6 bases, and 6 bases stayed unmatched. The CDR3 runs to 15 residues. The CDR3 nucleotides read TGTGCCAGTAGTATACCGGCAGGGGGGGATGAAAAACTGTTTTTT. This sequence encodes CASSIPAGGDEKLFF.

The chain recombines TRBV24-1 with TRBJ2-7; D possibly matches TRBD1 or TRBD2 (5 bases each). The CDR3 has 16 residues. The V end lost 5 bases, the J end lost 4 bases, and 20 bases lay between the germline ends. Germline values: CDR1 KGHDR, CDR2 SFDVKD. CDR3 in DNA: TGTGCCACCAGTGTCCTCGGGTATGGGGGTGGGTACGAGCAGTACTTC. Residues: CATSVLGYGGGYEQYF.

The chain links TRBV2 to TRBJ2-2, with D unresolved. The CDR3 covers 16 residues. Trimming cost V 4 bases and J 0 bases, with 12 bases left between them. Germline V gives CDR1 SNHLY, CDR2 FYNNEI. Here the CDR3 reads CASSAESAANTGELFF. The CDR3 region has the DNA TGTGCCAGCAGTGCCGAGTCAGCAGCGAACACCGGGGAGCTGTTTTTT.

This sequence joins TRBV12-3 or TRBV12-4 and TRBJ1-1; D is perhaps TRBD1 (5 bases). The CDR3 is 12 amino acids. V gave up 8 bases and J gave up 2 bases, with 9 bases separating them. The CDR3 spells CASSGDNTEAFF. CDR3 sequence (DNA): TGTGCCAGCTCGGGGGATAACACTGAAGCTTTCTTT.

The chain uses TRBV2 and TRBJ1-1, with 9 bases aligning to TRBD1. The CDR3 contains 15 residues. J gave up 4 bases and V 2 bases, and 5 bases lay outside the gene matches. The germline V gene encodes CDR1 SNHLY and CDR2 FYNNEI. CDR3 amino acids: CASSEMGQGVTEAFF. The CDR3 DNA reads TGTGCCAGCAGTGAAATGGGACAGGGTGTCACTGAAGCTTTCTTT.